A single sample gave rise to the 2 T cell receptor beta chains below, sequenced in a study of cytomegalovirus exposure and HLA in healthy donors. Primers included in the PCR were 60 Vbeta and 13 Jbeta primers. Measured with immunoSEQ multiplex PCR; TCRdb has only the in-frame clones, and not every one. The sample lists some 71,000 clones, around four fifths occurring once. Sequenced material: PBMCs. The receptors were gathered from a woman in her thirties in good health and CMV-seropositive.

This chain uses TRBV28 with TRBJ1-1; a possible D gene is TRBD1 (5 bases). Per the germline V gene, CDR1 is MDHEN and CDR2 is SYDVKM. This CDR3 comprises 15 residues. Trimming removed 4 bases from V and 4 bases from J, with 16 bases in between. CDR3 sequence reads: CASSSFYSGGTEAFF. The CDR3 DNA follows: TGTGCCAGCAGTTCTTTTTACTCCGGGGGCACTGAAGCTTTCTTT.

A note on this clone: The same CDR3 is also encoded by other DNA sequences in this sample. The CDR3 DNA is TGTGCCTGGAGTGTACCAGGGAACTATGGCTACACCTTC. Its protein product is CAWSVPGNYGYTF. The chain is built from TRBV30 and TRBJ1-2; TRBD1 might be the D (5 bases). V was pared by 0 bases and J by 2 bases, with 7 bases between. The CDR3 is made up of 13 amino acids. Per germline, CDR1 GTSNPN and CDR2 SVGIG (reference sequence).